This T cell receptor beta chain emerged from a study of blood T cell repertoires in COVID-19. Study-level information: The study drew acute and convalescent COVID-19 samples from the United States, Italy and Spain. Sources were T cells, B-cell-depleted T cells, or PBMCs; the material itself was cDNA or gDNA.

As originally analysed: Nucleated cell counts were estimated from reference gene primer amplification. Some clones are missing from TCRdb's copy, which holds only in-frame ones; the method was immunoSEQ multiplex PCR. V, J and clone size are taken as reported in that table, and D and trimming were inferred from the DNA itself. The sample holds some 530,000 clones, 70% to 90% seen once. CDR3 length: 14 residues. V was pared by 1 base and J by 7 bases, with 13 bases between. Germline values: CDR1 SGHTA, CDR2 FQGNSA. Source material: peripheral blood. The chain uses TRBV7-2 and TRBJ2-5; D might be TRBD2 (5 bases). The TCR sequence derives from a human donor in a cohort sampled during active COVID-19. CDR3 residues: CASSLVTSPGTQYF. The CDR3 nucleotides are TGTGCCAGCAGCTTAGTTACTAGTCCCGGGACCCAGTACTTC. The full variable domain, rest sourced from reference TRBV7-2 and TRBJ2-5, is GAGVSQSPSNKVTEKGKDVELRCDPISGHTALYWYRQSLGQGLEFLIYFQGNSAPDKSGLPSDRFSAERTGGSVSTLTIQRTQQEDSAVYLCASSLVTSPGTQYFGPGTRLLVL.